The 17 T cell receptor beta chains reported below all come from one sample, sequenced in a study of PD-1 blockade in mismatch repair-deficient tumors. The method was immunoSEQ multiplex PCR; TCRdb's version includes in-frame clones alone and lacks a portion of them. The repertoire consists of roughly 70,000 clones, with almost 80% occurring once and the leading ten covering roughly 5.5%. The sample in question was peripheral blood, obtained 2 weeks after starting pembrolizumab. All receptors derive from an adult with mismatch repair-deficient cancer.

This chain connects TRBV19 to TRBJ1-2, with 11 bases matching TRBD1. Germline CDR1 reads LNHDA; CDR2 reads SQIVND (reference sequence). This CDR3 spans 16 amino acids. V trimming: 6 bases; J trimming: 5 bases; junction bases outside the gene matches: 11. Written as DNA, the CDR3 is TGTGCCAGTAGGAATACCGGGACAGGGGGTGATTATGGCTACACCTTC. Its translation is CASRNTGTGGDYGYTF.

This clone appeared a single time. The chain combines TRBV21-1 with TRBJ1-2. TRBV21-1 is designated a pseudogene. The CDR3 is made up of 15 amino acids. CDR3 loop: CASSNLNGGGYGYTF. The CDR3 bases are TGTGCCAGCAGCAATCTAAACGGGGGCGGCTATGGCTACACCTTC.

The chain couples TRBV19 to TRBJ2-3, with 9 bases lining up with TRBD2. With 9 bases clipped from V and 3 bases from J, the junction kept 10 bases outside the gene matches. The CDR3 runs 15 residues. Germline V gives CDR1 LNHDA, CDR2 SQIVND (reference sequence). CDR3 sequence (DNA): TGTGCCAGCTCCTACTTAGCGGGAGATACAGATACGCAGTATTTT. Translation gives CASSYLAGDTDTQYF.

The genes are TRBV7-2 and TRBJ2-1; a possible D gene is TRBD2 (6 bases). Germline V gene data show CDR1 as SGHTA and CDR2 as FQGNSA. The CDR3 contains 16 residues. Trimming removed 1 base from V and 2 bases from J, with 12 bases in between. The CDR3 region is CASSLDGGGPYNEQFF. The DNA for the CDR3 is TGTGCCAGCAGCTTAGATGGGGGAGGACCCTACAATGAGCAGTTCTTC. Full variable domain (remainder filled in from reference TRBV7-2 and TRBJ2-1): GAGVSQSPSNKVTEKGKDVELRCDPISGHTALYWYRQSLGQGLEFLIYFQGNSAPDKSGLPSDRFSAERTGGSVSTLTIQRTQQEDSAVYLCASSLDGGGPYNEQFFGPGTRLTVL.

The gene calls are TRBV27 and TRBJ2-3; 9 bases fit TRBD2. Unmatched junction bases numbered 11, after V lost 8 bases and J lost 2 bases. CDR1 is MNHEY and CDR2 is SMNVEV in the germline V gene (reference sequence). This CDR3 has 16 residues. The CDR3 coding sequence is TGTGCCAGCTCCTCAATCTTAGCGGGAGACACAGATACGCAGTATTTT. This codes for CASSSILAGDTDTQYF.

The CDR3 reads CSVEGTSGREPYEQYF. The CDR3 region has the DNA TGCAGCGTTGAAGGGACTAGCGGGAGGGAGCCCTACGAGCAGTACTTC. The J gene is TRBJ2-7, the V gene TRBV29-1; 15 bases agree with TRBD2. Germline V gene lookup returns CDR1 SQVTM and CDR2 ANQGSEA. V gave up 1 base and J gave up 2 bases; unmatched junction bases: 3. The CDR3 has 16 residues.

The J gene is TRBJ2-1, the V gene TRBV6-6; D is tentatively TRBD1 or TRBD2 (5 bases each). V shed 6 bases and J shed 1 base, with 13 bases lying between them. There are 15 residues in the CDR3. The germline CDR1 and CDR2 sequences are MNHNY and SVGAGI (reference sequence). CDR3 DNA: TGTGCCAGCAGAAGGGGAGAGAGGTCCTACAATGAGCAGTTCTTC. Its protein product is CASRRGERSYNEQFF.

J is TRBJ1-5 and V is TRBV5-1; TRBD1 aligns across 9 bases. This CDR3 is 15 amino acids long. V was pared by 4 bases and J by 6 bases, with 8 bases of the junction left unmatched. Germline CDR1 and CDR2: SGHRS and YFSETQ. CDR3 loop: CASSVGQGKGQPQHF. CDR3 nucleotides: TGCGCCAGCAGCGTAGGACAGGGGAAAGGTCAGCCCCAGCATTTT. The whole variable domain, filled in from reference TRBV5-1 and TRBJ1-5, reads KAGVTQTPRYLIKTRGQQVTLSCSPISGHRSVSWYQQTPGQGLQFLFEYFSETQRNKGNFPGRFSGRQFSNSRSEMNVSTLELGDSALYLCASSVGQGKGQPQHFGDGTRLSIL.

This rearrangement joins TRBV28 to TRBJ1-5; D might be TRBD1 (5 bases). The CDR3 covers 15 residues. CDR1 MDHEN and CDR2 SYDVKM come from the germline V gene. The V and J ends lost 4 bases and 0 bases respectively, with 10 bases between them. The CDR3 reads CASSSTDYSNQPQHF. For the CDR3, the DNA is TGTGCCAGCAGTTCGACAGACTATAGCAATCAGCCCCAGCATTTT.

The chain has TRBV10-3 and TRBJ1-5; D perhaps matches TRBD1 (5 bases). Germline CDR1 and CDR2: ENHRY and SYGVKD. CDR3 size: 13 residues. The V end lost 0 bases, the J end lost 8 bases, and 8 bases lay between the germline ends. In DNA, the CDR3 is TGTGCCATCAGTGAGTCGCAGGGAGAGCCCCAGCATTTT. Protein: CAISESQGEPQHF.

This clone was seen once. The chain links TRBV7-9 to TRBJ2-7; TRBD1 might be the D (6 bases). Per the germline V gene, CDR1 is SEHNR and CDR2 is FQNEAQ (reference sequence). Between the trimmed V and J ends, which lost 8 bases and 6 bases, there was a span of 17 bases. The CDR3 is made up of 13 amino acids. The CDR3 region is CASRWGQEGEQYF. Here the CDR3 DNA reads TGTGCCAGCCGCTGGGGGCAGGAAGGCGAGCAGTACTTC.

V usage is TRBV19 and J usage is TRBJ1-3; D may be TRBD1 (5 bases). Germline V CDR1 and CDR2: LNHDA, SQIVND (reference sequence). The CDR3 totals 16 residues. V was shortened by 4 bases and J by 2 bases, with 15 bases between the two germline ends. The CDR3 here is CASSTFPWTPGNTIYF. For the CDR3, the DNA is TGTGCCAGTAGTACATTCCCATGGACACCTGGAAACACCATATATTTT.

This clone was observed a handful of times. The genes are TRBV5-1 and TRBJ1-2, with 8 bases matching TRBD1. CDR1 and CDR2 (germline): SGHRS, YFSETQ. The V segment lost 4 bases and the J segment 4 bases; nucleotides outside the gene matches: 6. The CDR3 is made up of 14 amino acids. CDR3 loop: CASSIRQGPYGYTF. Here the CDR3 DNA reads TGCGCCAGCAGCATAAGACAGGGGCCCTATGGCTACACCTTC.

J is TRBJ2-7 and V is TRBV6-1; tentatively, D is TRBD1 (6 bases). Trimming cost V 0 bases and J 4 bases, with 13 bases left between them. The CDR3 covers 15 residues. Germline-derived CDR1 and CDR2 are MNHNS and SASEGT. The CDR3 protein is CASSEAWTANYEQYF. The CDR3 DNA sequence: TGTGCCAGCAGTGAAGCCTGGACAGCCAATTACGAGCAGTACTTC.

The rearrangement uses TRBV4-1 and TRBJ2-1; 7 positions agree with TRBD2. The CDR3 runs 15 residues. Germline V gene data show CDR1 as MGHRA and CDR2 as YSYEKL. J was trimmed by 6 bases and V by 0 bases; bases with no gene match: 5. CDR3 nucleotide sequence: TGCGCCAGCAGCCAAGATACGGGAGGTGGCAATGAGCAGTTCTTC. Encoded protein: CASSQDTGGGNEQFF.

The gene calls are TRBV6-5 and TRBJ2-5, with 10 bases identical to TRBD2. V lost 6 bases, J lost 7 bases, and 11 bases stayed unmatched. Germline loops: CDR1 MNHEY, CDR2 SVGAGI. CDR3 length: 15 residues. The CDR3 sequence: CASRLSGGNERTQYF. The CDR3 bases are TGTGCCAGCAGGCTTAGCGGGGGGAATGAGCGGACCCAGTACTTC.

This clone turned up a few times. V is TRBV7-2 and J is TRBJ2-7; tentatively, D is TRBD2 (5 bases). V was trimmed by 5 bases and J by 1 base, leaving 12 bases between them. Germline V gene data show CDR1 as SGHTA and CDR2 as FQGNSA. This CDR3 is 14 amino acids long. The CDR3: CASSQRGLSYEQYF. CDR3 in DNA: TGTGCCAGCAGCCAACGCGGACTGTCCTACGAGCAGTACTTC.